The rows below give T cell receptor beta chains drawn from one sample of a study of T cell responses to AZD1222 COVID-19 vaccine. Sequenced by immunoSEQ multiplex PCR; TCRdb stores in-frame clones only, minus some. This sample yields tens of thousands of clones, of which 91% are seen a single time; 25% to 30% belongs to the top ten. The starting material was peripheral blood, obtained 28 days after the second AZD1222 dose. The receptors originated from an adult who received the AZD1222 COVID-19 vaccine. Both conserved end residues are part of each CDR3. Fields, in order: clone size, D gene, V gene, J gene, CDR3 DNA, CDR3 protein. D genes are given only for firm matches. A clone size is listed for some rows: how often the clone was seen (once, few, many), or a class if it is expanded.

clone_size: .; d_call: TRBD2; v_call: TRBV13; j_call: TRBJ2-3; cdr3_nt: TGTGCCAGCAGCTTATTTACTAGCGGGACCCGCACAGATACGCAGTATTTT; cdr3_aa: CASSLFTSGTRTDTQYF
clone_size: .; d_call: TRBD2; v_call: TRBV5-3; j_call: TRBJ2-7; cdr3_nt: TGTGCCAGAAGCTTGGGACTAGCCTACTACGAGCAGTACTTC; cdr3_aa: CARSLGLAYYEQYF
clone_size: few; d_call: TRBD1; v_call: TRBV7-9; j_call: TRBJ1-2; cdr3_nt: TGTGCCAGCAGCCGCCCTGACAGGGGTAACTATGGCTACACCTTC; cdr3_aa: CASSRPDRGNYGYTF
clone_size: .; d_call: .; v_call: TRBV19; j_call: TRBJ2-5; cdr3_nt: TGTGCCAGTAAAGTAGGAGGGCCCAGGGAGACCCAGTACTTC; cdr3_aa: CASKVGGPRETQYF
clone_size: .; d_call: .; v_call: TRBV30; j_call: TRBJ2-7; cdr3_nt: TGTGCCTGGAGTGTAGGCGGGACATCTTCCTACGAGCAGTACTTC; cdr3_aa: CAWSVGGTSSYEQYF
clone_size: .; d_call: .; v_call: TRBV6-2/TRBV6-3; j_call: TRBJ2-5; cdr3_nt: TGTGCCAGCAGCCCTCGGGGAACGGCCCAAGAGACCCAGTACTTC; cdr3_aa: CASSPRGTAQETQYF
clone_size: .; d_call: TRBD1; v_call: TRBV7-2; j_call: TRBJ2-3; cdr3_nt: TGTGCCAGCAGCTCCTCCTCGGGACAGGGGTTAACAGATACGCAGTATTTT; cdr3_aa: CASSSSSGQGLTDTQYF
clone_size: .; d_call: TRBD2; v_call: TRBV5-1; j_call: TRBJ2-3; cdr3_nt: TGCGCCAGCAGCTTCAGCGGGGATAGCACAGATACGCAGTATTTT; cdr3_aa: CASSFSGDSTDTQYF
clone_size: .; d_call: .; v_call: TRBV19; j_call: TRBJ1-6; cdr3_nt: TGTGCCAGTAACACTCGGTCACTGACCTATAATTCACCCCTCCACTTT; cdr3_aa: CASNTRSLTYNSPLHF
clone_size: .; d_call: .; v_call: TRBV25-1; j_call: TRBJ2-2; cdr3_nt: TGTGCCAGCCTGGACGGGAACACCGGGGAGCTGTTTTTT; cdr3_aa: CASLDGNTGELFF
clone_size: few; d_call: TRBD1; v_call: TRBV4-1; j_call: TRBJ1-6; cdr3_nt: TGCGCCAGCAGCCCTCCCCCCCGGGACAGGGGCCTCTTTATCTATAATTCACCCCTCCACTTT; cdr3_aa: CASSPPPRDRGLFIYNSPLHF
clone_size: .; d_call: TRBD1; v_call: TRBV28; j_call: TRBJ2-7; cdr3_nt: TGTGCCAGCAGTTCACCGGGACAGGCGACCTACGAGCAGTACTTC; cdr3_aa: CASSSPGQATYEQYF
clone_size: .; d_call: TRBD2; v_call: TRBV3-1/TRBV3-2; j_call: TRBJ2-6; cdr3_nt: TGTGCCAGCAGCCAGGGGGGGGAGATTTACGCCAACGTCCTGACTTTC; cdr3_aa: CASSQGGEIYANVLTF
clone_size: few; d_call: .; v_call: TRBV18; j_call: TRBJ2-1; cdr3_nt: TGTGCCAGCTCACCAACACAGGGGGGGACCAATGAGCAGTTCTTC; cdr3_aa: CASSPTQGGTNEQFF
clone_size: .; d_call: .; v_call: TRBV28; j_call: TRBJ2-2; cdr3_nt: TGTGCCAGCAGCTCGTACAGGTACACCGGGGAGCTGTTTTTT; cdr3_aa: CASSSYRYTGELFF
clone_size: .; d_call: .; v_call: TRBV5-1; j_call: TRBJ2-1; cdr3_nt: TGCGCCAGCACCATCAGGCTGACAGGCTCCTACAATGAGCAGTTCTTC; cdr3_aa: CASTIRLTGSYNEQFF
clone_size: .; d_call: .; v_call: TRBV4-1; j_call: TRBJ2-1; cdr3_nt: TGCGCCAGCAGCCAAGACGGATGGGGGCAGTTCTTC; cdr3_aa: CASSQDGWGQFF
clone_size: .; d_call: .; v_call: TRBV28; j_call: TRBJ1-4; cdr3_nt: TGTGCCAGCAGTTTAATAGCCCAGGGTGAGAATGAAAAACTGTTTTTT; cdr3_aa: CASSLIAQGENEKLFF
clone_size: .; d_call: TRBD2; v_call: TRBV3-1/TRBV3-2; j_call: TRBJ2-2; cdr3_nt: TGTGCCAGCAGCACTAGCGGGAGGGCGAACACCGGGGAGCTGTTTTTT; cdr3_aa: CASSTSGRANTGELFF
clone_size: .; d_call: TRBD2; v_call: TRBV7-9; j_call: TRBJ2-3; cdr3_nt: TGTGCCAGCAGCTTAGAGAGAGCGGGAGGTCCAGATACGCAGTATTTT; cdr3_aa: CASSLERAGGPDTQYF